This T cell receptor beta chain derives from a study of regulatory T cells in long-lasting Graves disease (dated by TCRdb to about 2021). Turning to the overall study: To count as having persistent Graves' disease, a patient had to have received antithyroid drug treatment for over 5 years with TSH receptor autoantibodies remaining persistently positive. Persistent Graves' disease patients were compared with newly diagnosed Graves' disease patients by peripheral blood TCR sequencing and RNA sequencing. The study was conducted in China and was registered as a clinical trial. TCR sequencing covered around 13 persistent and around 20 newly diagnosed Graves' disease patients, approximately 33 samples in total. In the clinical cohort, patients with persistent Graves' disease had used antithyroid drugs for an average of around ten years.

Libraries were constructed by multiplex PCR. Sequencing used an Illumina HiSeq 4000. TCR beta libraries were built with iRepertoire HTBI primers and Arm-PCR amplification of CDR3 regions. PCR products were gel purified before sequencing. For the original study's pipeline: Gene usage analysis of CDR3 amino acid clonotypes relied on the 62 TRBV and around 14 TRBJ segments identified across samples. COPE and FqMerger were used to merge the filtered high-quality paired reads into contigs. BLAST was used to align contigs to the IMGT TRBV, TRBD and TRBJ reference genes, and CDR3 was defined following IMGT. Clonotypes above 0.1% frequency were classified as highly expanded clones. Repertoire diversity was measured by Shannon entropy, and V-J evenness by the Gini coefficient. A clonotype found in more than one individual was treated as public. The raw public data were reprocessed by TCRdb itself: fastp quality trimming at Q25, MiXCR clonotype calling, in-frame beta chains only. CDR3 protein sequences are deduplicated, and each keeps its most common genes and DNA. TCRdb, not the authors, supplied the V and J calls. This sample comprises roughly 300,000 distinct CDR3 sequences, roughly a fifth of them detected only once. 29% of the sample comes from the top ten.

The cysteine opens and the phenylalanine closes a CDR3 of 13 amino acids. Only CDR3 DNA remains: 39 bases, in frame from the first base. Taken from the germline V gene, the CDR1 and CDR2 loops are MNHEY and SVGAGI. A distance of 7 bases separates the germline ends of V and J, which lose 2 bases and 5 bases respectively. The sample's time point label, decoded: persistent/refractory GD, antithyroid drugs over 5 years with positive TRAb. For both TCR sequencing and RNA sequencing, RNA was extracted from PBMCs using TRIzol. The diagnosis of Graves' disease followed American Thyroid Association guidelines. Recruitment of patients was carried out at an endocrinology department in Xi'an, China. Each patient gave about 9.1 milliliters of peripheral blood, collected in an EDTA anticoagulant tube. Ficoll Paque Plus density gradient separation was used to isolate PBMCs, and no further T cell sorting was done. An Agilent 2100 Bioanalyzer and agarose gel were used to check RNA quality, while a NanoDrop 2000 measured RNA concentration.

With regard to this clonotype: Its target antigen remains unknown. Within one base of it there is no much larger clone, and no base qualities were kept.

On the study overall, not on this receptor specifically: Peripheral blood alone was examined, since thyroid tissue, which constituted the primary lesion, could not be accessed. The authors acknowledged the small sample size as a limitation that may reduce accuracy. Preferential use of TRBV28, TRBJ1-2 and TRBJ2-5 was observed in persistent disease, whereas TRBV20-1 and TRBJ2-1 were favored in newly diagnosed disease. Sequencing and analysis were limited to the TCR beta chain. A larger number of public clonotypes was shared among persistent patients (approximately 3,000) than among newly diagnosed patients (around 880). Lower TCR Shannon entropy and fewer highly expanded clones were observed in persistent Graves' disease patients than in newly diagnosed patients, which suggested clonal expansion.

Material: peripheral blood mononuclear cells (PBMCs), obtained when the disease was refractory, from a patient treated with antithyroid drugs. This clonotype originated in a female donor with Graves disease. The receptor chain draws on TRBV6-5 and TRBJ1-5; possibly the D gene is TRBD1, per 5 matching bases. CDR3 reads: CASSYGRDQPQHF. The sequenced DNA: TGTGCCAGCAGTTACGGCAGGGATCAGCCCCAGCATTTT.